This T cell receptor beta chain appears in the sequencing data of a study of CDR3 diversity in severe acne. Looked up from germline, CDR1 is KGHSH and CDR2 is LQKENI. J gave up 9 bases and V 6 bases, and 7 bases lay outside the gene matches. This CDR3 has 12 amino acids. TCRdb reanalysed the PCR reads using MiXCR and keeps one entry per CDR3 protein. The profile covers roughly 79,000 distinct CDR3 sequences, with about 49% appearing a single time and 11% taken by the ten largest. The origin of this receptor is a male donor with severe acne vulgaris. This chain uses TRBV18 with TRBJ1-1, with 7 bases fitting TRBD1. The sample consisted of blood. CDR3 residues: CASSQDRDKAFF. Here the CDR3 DNA reads TGTGCCAGCTCCCAAGACAGGGATAAAGCTTTCTTT. Using reference TRBV18 and TRBJ1-1 for the parts outside the CDR3, the full variable domain is NAGVMQNPRHLVRRRGQEARLRCSPMKGHSHVYWYRQLPEEGLKFMVYLQKENIIDESGMPKERFSAEFPKEGPSILRIQQVVRGDSAAYFCASSQDRDKAFFGQGTRLTVV.